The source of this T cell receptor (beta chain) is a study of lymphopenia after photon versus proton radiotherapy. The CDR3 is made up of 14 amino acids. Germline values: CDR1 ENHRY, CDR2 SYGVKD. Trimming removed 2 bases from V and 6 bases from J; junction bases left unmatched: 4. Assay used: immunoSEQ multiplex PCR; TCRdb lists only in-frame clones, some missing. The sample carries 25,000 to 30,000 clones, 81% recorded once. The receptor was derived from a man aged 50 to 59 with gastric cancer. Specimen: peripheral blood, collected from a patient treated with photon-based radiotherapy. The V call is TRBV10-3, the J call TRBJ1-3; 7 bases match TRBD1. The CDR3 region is CAISEDRAVNTIYF. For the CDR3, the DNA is TGTGCCATCAGTGAGGACAGGGCGGTAAACACCATATATTTT.